This TCR beta chain derives from a study of blood T cell repertoires in COVID-19 (dated by TCRdb to about 2020). For the wider study: Samples from collaborators originated in the United States, Italy and Spain and spanned both the acute and convalescent phases of COVID-19. The material from the prospective study consisted of cDNA or gDNA derived from T cells, B-cell-depleted T cells, or PBMCs. The dataset comprised deeply sampled blood TCRbeta repertoires from subjects exposed to, actively infected with, or recovered from COVID-19. A freely available public database, intended as a resource for researchers studying the immune response to SARS-CoV-2, is where the repertoires were released. The samples were drawn from two sources: the first 160 participants of the ongoing ImmuneRACE study, and 1,000 to 1,500 subjects contributed by 6 global collaborators. The sample metadata nearly always contained a de-identified subject ID, COVID-19 status, age in years and sex. Where HLA class I and class II types were available, the types were taken from metadata supplied by the sample provider, not from assay-based typing. Here is what the overall study found, with its caveats: The amount of clinical and demographic metadata varied by source and participant and was provided uncurated.

TCRbeta CDR3 regions were amplified from genomic DNA by means of the immunoSEQ Assay, a bias-controlled multiplex PCR. Per the original workflow: Within the assay, amplification of reference gene primers was used to estimate how many nucleated cells each sample contained. To quantify the absolute abundance of each unique TCRbeta CDR3 rearrangement, sequence reads were collapsed and filtered. Productive Simpson clonality was computed per sample as the square root of Simpson's diversity index over productive rearrangements. In its TCRdb copy, this immuneACCESS table keeps in-frame sequences only and misses some clones. Where compared with another copy, unresolved V genes explain less than half of these, and the others have no known cause. Clone size and the V and J calls come from that table; the DNA yielded D and trimming. The sample records under 150,000 clones, roughly 80% of which are singletons. More than 8.5% of the sample rests with the top ten.

The collaborating institutions used their own protocols to collect whole blood in K2EDTA tubes. For TCRbeta analysis, collaborators shipped samples as frozen whole blood, isolated PBMCs, or DNA extracted from either of those sample types. From the cysteine up to the phenylalanine, the CDR3 has a length of 15 residues. The CDR3 DNA has 45 bases and is translated from base 1. V is trimmed back by 4 bases and J by 2 bases, and the junction contains 6 bases that no gene match accounts for. The germline V gene (reference sequence) gives CDR1 as SGHNT and CDR2 as YYREEE. This clone appeared once. Its specific antigen is unknown. Within one base of it there is no much larger clone, and no base qualities were kept.

This receptor was identified in a woman in her fifties or sixties with active or convalescent COVID-19. Material: peripheral blood. The V and J genes are TRBV5-4 and TRBJ2-7; 10 bases in the middle match TRBD1. The sequenced DNA is TGTGCCAGCAGCGTTACCGGGACAGGGGCCTACGAGCAGTACTTC. This is translated as CASSVTGTGAYEQYF. The entire variable domain, with the stretches around the CDR3 drawn from the reference TRBV5-4 and TRBJ2-7 proteins, is ETGVTQSPTHLIKTRGQQVTLRCSSQSGHNTVSWYQQALGQGPQFIFQYYREEENGRGNFPPRFSGLQFPNYSSELNVNALELDDSALYLCASSVTGTGAYEQYFGPGTRLTVT.